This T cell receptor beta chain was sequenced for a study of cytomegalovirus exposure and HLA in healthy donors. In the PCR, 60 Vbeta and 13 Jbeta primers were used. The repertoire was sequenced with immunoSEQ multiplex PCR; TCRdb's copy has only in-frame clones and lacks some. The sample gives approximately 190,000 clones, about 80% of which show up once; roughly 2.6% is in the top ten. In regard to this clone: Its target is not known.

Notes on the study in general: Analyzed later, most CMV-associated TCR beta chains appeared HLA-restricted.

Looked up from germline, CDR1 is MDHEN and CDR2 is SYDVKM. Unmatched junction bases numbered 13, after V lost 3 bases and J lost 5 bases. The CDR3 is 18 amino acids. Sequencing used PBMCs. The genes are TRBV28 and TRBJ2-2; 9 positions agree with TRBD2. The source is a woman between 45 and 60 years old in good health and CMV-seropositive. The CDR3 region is CASSLGLAGSRGTGELFF. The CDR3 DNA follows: TGTGCCAGCAGTTTGGGGCTAGCGGGGAGCCGGGGGACCGGGGAGCTGTTTTTT.